Given below is one T cell receptor (beta chain) in context. Authors' methods: How many nucleated cells were present was estimated from reference gene primer amplification. Libraries were prepared by immunoSEQ multiplex PCR; TCRdb keeps only in-frame clonotypes and omits some of them. The V and J calls and clone size are taken from that table; D and trimming were inferred from the DNA. Altogether hundreds of thousands of clones are present, 82% being singletons, with the ten largest covering under 15%. This entry is derived from a study of blood T cell repertoires in COVID-19. On the study more broadly: Sites across the United States, Italy and Spain contributed samples from acute and convalescent COVID-19.

V lost 2 bases, J lost 8 bases, and 12 bases lay in between. The CDR3 covers 13 residues. The germline V gene encodes CDR1 KGHSH and CDR2 LQKENI. The source material was peripheral blood. The V and J genes are TRBV18 and TRBJ1-2, with D maybe TRBD1 (6 bases). This clonotype originated in a woman in her sixties or seventies with active or convalescent COVID-19. Written as DNA, the CDR3 is TGTGCCAGCTCACCAGAGGGGGTTCGCGGCTACACCTTC. Translating it yields CASSPEGVRGYTF.